This entry concerns a single T cell receptor beta chain. Its antigen is currently unknown. This CDR3 comprises 14 residues. CDR1 and CDR2 from the germline V gene are MNHNS and SASEGT. Trimming removed 1 base from V and 7 bases from J, with 13 bases in between. The study ran its PCR with 60 Vbeta and 13 Jbeta primers. Sequenced by immunoSEQ multiplex PCR; TCRdb stores in-frame clones only, minus some. The profile shows some 140,000 clones, approximately 71% of them singletons. This specimen belongs to a study of cytomegalovirus exposure and HLA in healthy donors. Study-wide results and limits: Later analysis reportedly placed an Asian-associated ancestry cluster below the approximately 700-donor mean in N-insertions. Later on, an analysis tied over 15,000 TCR beta sequences to HLA alleles at 0.05 false discovery rate.

The source material was PBMCs. The sequence came from a man under 40 in good health and CMV-seronegative. The chain joins TRBV6-1 to TRBJ1-1; possible D gene TRBD1, 5 bases. This chain's CDR3 is CASSEGIGADEAFF. CDR3 in DNA: TGTGCCAGCAGTGAAGGAATAGGGGCTGATGAAGCTTTCTTT.